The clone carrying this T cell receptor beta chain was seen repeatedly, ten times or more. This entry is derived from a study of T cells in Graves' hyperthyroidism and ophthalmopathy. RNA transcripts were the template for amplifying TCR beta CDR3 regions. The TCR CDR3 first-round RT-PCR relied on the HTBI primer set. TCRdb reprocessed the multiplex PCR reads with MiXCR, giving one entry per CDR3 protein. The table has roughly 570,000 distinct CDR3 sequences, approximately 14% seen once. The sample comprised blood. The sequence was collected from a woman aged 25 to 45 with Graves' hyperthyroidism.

The CDR3 reads CASSPGRDSYEQYF. The CDR3 DNA is TGTGCCAGCTCACCTGGGCGGGACTCCTACGAGCAGTACTTC. The V gene is TRBV18, the J gene TRBJ2-7; perhaps TRBD2 as D (6 bases). Germline V lookup: CDR1 KGHSH, CDR2 LQKENI. Trimming left V 3 bases short and J 0 bases short, with 9 bases between. The CDR3 is made up of 14 amino acids.